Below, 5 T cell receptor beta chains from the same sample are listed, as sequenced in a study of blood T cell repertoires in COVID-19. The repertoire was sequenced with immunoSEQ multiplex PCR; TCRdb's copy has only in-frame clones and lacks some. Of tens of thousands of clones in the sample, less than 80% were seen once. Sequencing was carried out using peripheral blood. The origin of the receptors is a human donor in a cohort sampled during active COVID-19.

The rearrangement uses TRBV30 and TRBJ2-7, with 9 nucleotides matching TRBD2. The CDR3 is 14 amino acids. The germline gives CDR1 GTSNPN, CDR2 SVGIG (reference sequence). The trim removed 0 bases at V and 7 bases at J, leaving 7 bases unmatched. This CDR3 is CAWSVVAGVREQYF. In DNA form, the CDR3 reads TGTGCCTGGAGTGTGGTAGCGGGAGTGAGGGAGCAGTACTTC.

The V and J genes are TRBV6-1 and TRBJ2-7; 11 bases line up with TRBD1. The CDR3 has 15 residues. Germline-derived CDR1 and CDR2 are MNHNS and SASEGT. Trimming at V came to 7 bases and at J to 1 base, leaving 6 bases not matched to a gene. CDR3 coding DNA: TGTGCCAGCACCCCTGGGACAGGGGGATCCTACGAGCAGTACTTC. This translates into CASTPGTGGSYEQYF.

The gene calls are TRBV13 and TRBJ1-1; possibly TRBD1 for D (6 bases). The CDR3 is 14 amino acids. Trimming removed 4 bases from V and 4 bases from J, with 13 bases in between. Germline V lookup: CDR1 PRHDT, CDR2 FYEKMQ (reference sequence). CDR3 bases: TGTGCCAGCAGCTCCTACAGGGCAGGCACTGAAGCTTTCTTT. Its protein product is CASSSYRAGTEAFF.

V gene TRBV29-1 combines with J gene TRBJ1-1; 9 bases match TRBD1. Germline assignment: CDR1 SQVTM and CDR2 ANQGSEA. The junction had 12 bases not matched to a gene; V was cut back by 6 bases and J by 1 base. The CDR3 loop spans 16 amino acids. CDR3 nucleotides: TGCAGCGTATTAAAACCGGGACAGGGACGGAACACTGAAGCTTTCTTT. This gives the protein CSVLKPGQGRNTEAFF.

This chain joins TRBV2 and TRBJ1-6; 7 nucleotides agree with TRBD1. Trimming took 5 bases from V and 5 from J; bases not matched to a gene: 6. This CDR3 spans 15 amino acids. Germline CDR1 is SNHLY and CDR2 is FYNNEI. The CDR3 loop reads CASSPHRGNNSPLHF. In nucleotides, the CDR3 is TGTGCCAGCAGTCCTCACAGGGGCAATAATTCACCCCTCCACTTT.